The 6 T cell receptor beta chains reported below all come from one sample, sequenced in a study of technical replicates of blood from a handful of donors. Profiled with immunoSEQ multiplex PCR; TCRdb holds only in-frame clones, not every one. The profile covers about 80,000 clones, with more than 85% appearing a single time and around 0.4% taken by the ten largest. The sequencing sample was made of T cells isolated from PBMCs. Receptors were obtained from a human donor in good health.

The chain carries TRBV27 and TRBJ2-7, with no clear D. Trimming removed 5 bases from V and 5 bases from J, with 13 bases in between. The CDR3 has 13 amino acids. Looked up from germline, CDR1 is MNHEY and CDR2 is SMNVEV (reference sequence). The CDR3 sequence: CASSQRPRDEQYF. The CDR3 region has the DNA TGTGCCAGCAGTCAAAGGCCCCGGGACGAGCAGTACTTC.

This chain joins TRBV25-1 and TRBJ2-1, with 12 bases that match TRBD2. Germline assignment: CDR1 MGHDK and CDR2 SYGVNS. Trimming removed 7 bases from V and 6 bases from J; junction bases left unmatched: 10. There are 16 residues in the CDR3. The CDR3 DNA reads as TGTGCCAGCACCTCAACCGGACTAGCGGGATTCAATGAGCAGTTCTTC. Its protein product is CASTSTGLAGFNEQFF.

The gene calls are TRBV10-3 and TRBJ2-7, with 7 bases lining up with TRBD1. Germline V gene sequence: CDR1 ENHRY, CDR2 SYGVKD. The V and J ends lost 8 bases and 4 bases, in that order; junction bases with no gene match: 2. The CDR3 length is 11 residues. The CDR3 DNA follows: TGTGCCATCGCAGGGGGTTACGAGCAGTACTTC. It yields the protein CAIAGGYEQYF.

The chain links TRBV19 to TRBJ1-2; D is undetermined. Trimming took 7 bases from V and 0 from J, leaving 12 bases between them. The CDR3 covers 14 residues. Germline V gene sequence: CDR1 LNHDA, CDR2 SQIVND (reference sequence). The CDR3 region is CASTGNRSNYGYTF. CDR3 bases: TGTGCCAGTACGGGGAACCGCTCTAACTATGGCTACACCTTC.

The V call is TRBV7-9, the J call TRBJ2-5; a weak D match, TRBD1 (6 bases). Germline CDR1 reads SEHNR; CDR2 reads FQNEAQ (reference sequence). V gave up 8 bases and J gave up 2 bases, with 18 bases separating them. The CDR3 has 15 amino acids. The CDR3 here is CASARGQGQQETQYF. CDR3 in DNA: TGTGCCAGCGCTAGGGGTCAGGGGCAACAAGAGACCCAGTACTTC.

The rearrangement joins TRBV5-1 to TRBJ2-1, with 13 bases aligning to TRBD2. CDR1 and CDR2 (germline): SGHRS, YFSETQ. V dropped 1 base and J dropped 4; count of bases not matched to a gene: 5. The CDR3 totals 17 residues. The DNA of the CDR3 is TGCGCCAGCAGCTTGATGACTAGCGGGGGGACATACAATGAGCAGTTCTTC. Protein sequence: CASSLMTSGGTYNEQFF. The full variable domain, completed using reference TRBV5-1 and TRBJ2-1, is KAGVTQTPRYLIKTRGQQVTLSCSPISGHRSVSWYQQTPGQGLQFLFEYFSETQRNKGNFPGRFSGRQFSNSRSEMNVSTLELGDSALYLCASSLMTSGGTYNEQFFGPGTRLTVL.